This T cell receptor (beta chain) was sequenced for a study of T cell changes during pregnancy in multiple sclerosis. Between the trimmed V and J ends, which lost 0 bases and 4 bases, there was a span of 10 bases. Germline values: CDR1 SGHRS, CDR2 YFSETQ. The CDR3 loop spans 14 amino acids. Sequencing used immunoSEQ multiplex PCR; TCRdb keeps in-frame clones, though not all of them. The data contain more than 65,000 clones, 75% to 95% of them singletons. Sequenced material: peripheral blood, taken in the first trimester of pregnancy. V gene TRBV5-1 combines with J gene TRBJ1-1, with D uncertain. The receptor was derived from a female donor with multiple sclerosis, enrolled in a pregnancy study. CDR3 nucleotide sequence: TGCGCCAGCAGCTTGGCCCAGGAGGGCACTGAAGCTTTCTTT. Translation gives CASSLAQEGTEAFF.